This T cell receptor (beta chain) was observed in a study of metastatic and nonmetastatic thyroid tumors. Thyroid surgery was performed in patients who had received no treatment beforehand. J lost 4 bases, V lost 3 bases, and 4 bases had no gene match. Germline assignment: CDR1 DFQATT and CDR2 SNEGSKA (reference sequence). The CDR3 has 14 residues. This clone was counted many times. TCRdb reanalyzed the PCR reads via MiXCR. The sample holds about 28,000 clones; around 3.9% are singletons and the top ten take under 4%. Sequenced input: blood. This sequence was found in a male donor with papillary thyroid cancer or a benign thyroid nodule (not recorded which). Some clones in this sample may be carry-over from other donors' samples. The V and J genes are TRBV20-1 and TRBJ2-5; 11 nucleotides align to TRBD2. As DNA, the CDR3 is TGCAGTGCTAGCGTACTAGCGGGGGCAGAGACCCAGTACTTC. The encoded protein is CSASVLAGAETQYF.